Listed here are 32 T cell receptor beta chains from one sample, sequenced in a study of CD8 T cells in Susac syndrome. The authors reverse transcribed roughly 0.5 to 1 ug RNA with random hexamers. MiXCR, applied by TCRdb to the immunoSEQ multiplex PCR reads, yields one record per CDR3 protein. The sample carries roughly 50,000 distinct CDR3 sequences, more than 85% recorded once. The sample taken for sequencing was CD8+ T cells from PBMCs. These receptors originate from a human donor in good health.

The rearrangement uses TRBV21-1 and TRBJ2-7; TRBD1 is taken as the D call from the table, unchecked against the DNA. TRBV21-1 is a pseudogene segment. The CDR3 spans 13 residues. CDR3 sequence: CASSKVRDYEQYF. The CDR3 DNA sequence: TGTGCCAGCAGCAAGGTCAGGGACTACGAGCAGTACTTC.

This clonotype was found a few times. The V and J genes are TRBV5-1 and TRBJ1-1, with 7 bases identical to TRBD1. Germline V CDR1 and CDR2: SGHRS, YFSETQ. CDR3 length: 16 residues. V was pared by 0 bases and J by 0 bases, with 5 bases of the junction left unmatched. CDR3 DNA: TGCGCCAGCAGCTTGGAACCGACAGGGATGAACACTGAAGCTTTCTTT. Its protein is CASSLEPTGMNTEAFF.

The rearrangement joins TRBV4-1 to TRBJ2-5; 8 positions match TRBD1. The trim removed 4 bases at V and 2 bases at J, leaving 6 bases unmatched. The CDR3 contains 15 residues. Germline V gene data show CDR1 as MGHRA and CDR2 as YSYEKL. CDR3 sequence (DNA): TGCGCCAGCAGCCCCCGGGACAGGATTCAAGAGACCCAGTACTTC. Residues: CASSPRDRIQETQYF.

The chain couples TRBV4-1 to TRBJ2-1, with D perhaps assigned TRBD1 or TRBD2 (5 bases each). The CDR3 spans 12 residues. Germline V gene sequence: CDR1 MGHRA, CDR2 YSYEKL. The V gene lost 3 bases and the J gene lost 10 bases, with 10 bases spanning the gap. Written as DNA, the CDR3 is TGCGCCAGCAGCCATCACCGGGACGAGCAGTTCTTC. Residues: CASSHHRDEQFF.

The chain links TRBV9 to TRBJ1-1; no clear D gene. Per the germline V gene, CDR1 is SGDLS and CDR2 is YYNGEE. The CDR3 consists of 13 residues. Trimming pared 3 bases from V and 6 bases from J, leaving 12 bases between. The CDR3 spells CASSEAGIAEAFF. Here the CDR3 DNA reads TGTGCCAGCAGCGAGGCGGGGATAGCTGAAGCTTTCTTT.

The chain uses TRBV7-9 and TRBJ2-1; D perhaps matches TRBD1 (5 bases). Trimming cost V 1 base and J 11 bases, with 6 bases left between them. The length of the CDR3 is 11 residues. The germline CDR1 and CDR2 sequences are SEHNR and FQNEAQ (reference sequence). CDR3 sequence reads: CASSLGQQQFF. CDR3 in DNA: TGTGCCAGCAGCTTAGGACAGCAGCAGTTCTTC. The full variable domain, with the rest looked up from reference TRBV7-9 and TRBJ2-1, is DTGVSQNPRHKITKRGQNVTFRCDPISEHNRLYWYRQTLGQGPEFLTYFQNEAQLEKSRLLSDRFSAERPKGSFSTLEIQRTEQGDSAMYLCASSLGQQQFFGPGTRLTVL.

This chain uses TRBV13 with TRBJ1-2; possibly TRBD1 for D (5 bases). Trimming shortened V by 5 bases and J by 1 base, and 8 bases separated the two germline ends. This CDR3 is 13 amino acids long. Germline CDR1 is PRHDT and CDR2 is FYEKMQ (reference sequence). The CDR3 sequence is CASSTQGNYGYTF. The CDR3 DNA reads TGTGCCAGCAGCACCCAGGGTAACTATGGCTACACCTTC.

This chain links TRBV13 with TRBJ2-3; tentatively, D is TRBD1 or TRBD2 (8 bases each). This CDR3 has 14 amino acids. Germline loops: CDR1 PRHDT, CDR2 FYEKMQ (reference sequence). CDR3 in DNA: TGTGCTACAGCGGGGGACAGGTTGGGGGATACGCAGTATTTT. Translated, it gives CATAGDRLGDTQYF.

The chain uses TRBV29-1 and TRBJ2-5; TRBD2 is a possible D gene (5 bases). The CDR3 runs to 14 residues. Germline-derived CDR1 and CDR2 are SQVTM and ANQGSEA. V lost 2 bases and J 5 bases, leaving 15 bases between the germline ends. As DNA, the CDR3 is TGCAGCGTTGAAAACCTGATAACGGGGGAGACCCAGTACTTC. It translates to CSVENLITGETQYF. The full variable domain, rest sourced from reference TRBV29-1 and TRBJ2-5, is SAVISQKPSRDICQRGTSLTIQCQVDSQVTMMFWYRQQPGQSLTLIATANQGSEATYESGFVIDKFPISRPNLTFSTLTVSNMSPEDSSIYLCSVENLITGETQYFGPGTRLLVL.

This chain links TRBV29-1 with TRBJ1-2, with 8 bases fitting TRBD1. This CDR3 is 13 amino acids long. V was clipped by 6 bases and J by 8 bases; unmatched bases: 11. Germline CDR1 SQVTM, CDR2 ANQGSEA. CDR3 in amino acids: CSVANQGAEGYTF. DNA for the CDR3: TGCAGCGTCGCCAACCAGGGGGCGGAGGGCTACACCTTC. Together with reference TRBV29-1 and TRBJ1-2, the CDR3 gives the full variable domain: SAVISQKPSRDICQRGTSLTIQCQVDSQVTMMFWYRQQPGQSLTLIATANQGSEATYESGFVIDKFPISRPNLTFSTLTVSNMSPEDSSIYLCSVANQGAEGYTFGSGTRLTVV.

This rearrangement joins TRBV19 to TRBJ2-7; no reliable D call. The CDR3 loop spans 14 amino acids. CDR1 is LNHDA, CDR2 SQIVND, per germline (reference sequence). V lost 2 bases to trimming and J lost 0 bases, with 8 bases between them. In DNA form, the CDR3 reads TGTGCCAGTAGTATAAGGGCTAGCTCCTACGAGCAGTACTTC. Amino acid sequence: CASSIRASSYEQYF.

CDR3 amino acids: CASSYRVNYGYTF. The CDR3 DNA reads as TGCGCCAGCAGCTACAGGGTTAACTATGGCTACACCTTC. The chain combines TRBV4-1 with TRBJ1-2; a possible D gene is TRBD1 (6 bases). The ends were cut back, 5 bases at V and 1 base at J, with 8 bases in the middle. The CDR3 runs 13 residues. Germline V gene data show CDR1 as MGHRA and CDR2 as YSYEKL.

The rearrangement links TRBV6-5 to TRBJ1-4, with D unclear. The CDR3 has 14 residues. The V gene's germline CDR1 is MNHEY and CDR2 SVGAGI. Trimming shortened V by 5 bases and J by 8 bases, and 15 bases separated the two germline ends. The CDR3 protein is CASSKAEVQEKLFF. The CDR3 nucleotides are TGTGCCAGCAGTAAGGCGGAGGTACAGGAAAAACTGTTTTTT.

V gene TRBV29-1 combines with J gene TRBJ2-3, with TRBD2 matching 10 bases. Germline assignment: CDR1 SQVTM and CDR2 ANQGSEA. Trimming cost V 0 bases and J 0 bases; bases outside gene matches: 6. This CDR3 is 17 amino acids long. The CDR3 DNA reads TGCAGCGTTGAAGATGGGGAGACTAGCGGGAGCACAGATACGCAGTATTTT. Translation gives CSVEDGETSGSTDTQYF.

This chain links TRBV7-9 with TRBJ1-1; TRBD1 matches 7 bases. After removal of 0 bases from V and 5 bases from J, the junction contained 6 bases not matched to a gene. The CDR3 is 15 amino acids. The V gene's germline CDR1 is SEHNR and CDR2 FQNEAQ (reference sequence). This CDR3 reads CASSLAQGWRTEAFF. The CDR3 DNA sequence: TGTGCCAGCAGCTTAGCACAGGGGTGGAGGACTGAAGCTTTCTTT.

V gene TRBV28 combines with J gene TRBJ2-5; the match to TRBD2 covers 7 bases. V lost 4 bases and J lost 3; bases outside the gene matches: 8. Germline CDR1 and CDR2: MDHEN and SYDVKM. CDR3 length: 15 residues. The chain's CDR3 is CASSSAGDSEETQYF. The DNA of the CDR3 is TGTGCCAGCAGTTCCGCGGGGGACTCTGAAGAGACCCAGTACTTC.

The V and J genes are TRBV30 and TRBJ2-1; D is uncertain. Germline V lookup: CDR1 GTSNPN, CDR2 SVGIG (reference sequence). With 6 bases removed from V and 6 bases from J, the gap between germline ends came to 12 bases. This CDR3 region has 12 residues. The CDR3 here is CACLPASNEQFF. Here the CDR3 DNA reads TGTGCCTGCCTCCCTGCGTCCAATGAGCAGTTCTTC.

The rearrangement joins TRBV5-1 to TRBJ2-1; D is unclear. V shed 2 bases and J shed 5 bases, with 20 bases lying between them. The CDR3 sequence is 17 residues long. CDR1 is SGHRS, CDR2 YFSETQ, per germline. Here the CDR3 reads CASSFGLGHTTDNEQFF. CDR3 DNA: TGCGCCAGCAGCTTTGGTTTGGGCCACACAACCGACAATGAGCAGTTCTTC. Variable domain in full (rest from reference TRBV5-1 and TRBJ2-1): KAGVTQTPRYLIKTRGQQVTLSCSPISGHRSVSWYQQTPGQGLQFLFEYFSETQRNKGNFPGRFSGRQFSNSRSEMNVSTLELGDSALYLCASSFGLGHTTDNEQFFGPGTRLTVL.

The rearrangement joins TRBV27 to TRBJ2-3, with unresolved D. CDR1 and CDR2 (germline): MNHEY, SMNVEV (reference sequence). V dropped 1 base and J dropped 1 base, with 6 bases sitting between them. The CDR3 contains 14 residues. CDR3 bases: TGTGCCAGCAGTTTATGGCTAGGCACAGATACGCAGTATTTT. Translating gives CASSLWLGTDTQYF.

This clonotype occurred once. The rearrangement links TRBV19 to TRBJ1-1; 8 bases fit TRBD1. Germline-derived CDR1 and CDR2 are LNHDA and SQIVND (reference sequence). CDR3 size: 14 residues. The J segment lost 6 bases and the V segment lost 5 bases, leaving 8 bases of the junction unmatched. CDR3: CASSPDRDHPEAFF. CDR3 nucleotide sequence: TGTGCCAGTAGTCCGGACAGGGACCACCCTGAAGCTTTCTTT.

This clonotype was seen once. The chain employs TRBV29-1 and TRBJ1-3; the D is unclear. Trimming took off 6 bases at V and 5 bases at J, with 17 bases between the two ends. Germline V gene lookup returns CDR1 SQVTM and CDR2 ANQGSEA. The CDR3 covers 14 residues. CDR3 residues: CSVTTYGLRNTIYF. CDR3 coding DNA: TGCAGCGTGACGACGTATGGACTAAGAAACACCATATATTTT.

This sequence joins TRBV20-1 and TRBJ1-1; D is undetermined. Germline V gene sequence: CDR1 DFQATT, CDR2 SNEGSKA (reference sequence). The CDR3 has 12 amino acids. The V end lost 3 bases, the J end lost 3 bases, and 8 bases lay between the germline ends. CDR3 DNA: TGCAGTGCTAGGGAGATCTACACTGAAGCTTTCTTT. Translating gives CSAREIYTEAFF.

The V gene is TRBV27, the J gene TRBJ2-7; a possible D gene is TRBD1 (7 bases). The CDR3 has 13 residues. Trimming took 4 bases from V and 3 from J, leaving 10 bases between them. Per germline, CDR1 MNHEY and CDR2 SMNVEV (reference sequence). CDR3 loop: CASSWRDSYEQYF. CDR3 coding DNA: TGTGCCAGCAGTTGGAGGGACAGCTACGAGCAGTACTTC.

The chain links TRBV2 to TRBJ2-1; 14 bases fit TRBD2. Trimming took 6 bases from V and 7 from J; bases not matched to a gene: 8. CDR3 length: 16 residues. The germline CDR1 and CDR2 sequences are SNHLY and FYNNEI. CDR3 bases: TGTGCCAGCAGGGCCGGGACTAGCGGGAGAGTGAATGAGCAGTTCTTC. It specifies CASRAGTSGRVNEQFF.

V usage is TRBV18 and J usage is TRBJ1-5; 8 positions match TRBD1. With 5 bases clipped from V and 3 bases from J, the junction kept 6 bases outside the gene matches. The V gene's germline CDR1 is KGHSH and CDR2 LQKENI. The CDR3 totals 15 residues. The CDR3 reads CASSAGTGNNQPQHF. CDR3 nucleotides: TGTGCCAGCTCAGCCGGGACAGGTAACAATCAGCCCCAGCATTTT.

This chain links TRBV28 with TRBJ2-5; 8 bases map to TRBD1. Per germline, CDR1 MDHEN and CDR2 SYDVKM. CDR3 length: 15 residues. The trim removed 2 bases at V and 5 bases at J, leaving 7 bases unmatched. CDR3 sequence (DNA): TGTGCCAGCAGTTTACCAGGGGGCAGGCGGGAGACCCAGTACTTC. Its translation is CASSLPGGRRETQYF.

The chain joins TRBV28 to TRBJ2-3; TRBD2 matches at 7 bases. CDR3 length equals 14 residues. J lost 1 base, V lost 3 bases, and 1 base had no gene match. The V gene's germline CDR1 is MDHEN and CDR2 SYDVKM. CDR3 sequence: CASSFLAGTDTQYF. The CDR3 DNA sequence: TGTGCCAGCAGTTTTCTAGCGGGCACAGATACGCAGTATTTT.

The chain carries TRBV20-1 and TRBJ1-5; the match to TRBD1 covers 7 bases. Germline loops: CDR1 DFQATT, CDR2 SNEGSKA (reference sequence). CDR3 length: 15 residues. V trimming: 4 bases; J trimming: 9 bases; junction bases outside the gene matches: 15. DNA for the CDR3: TGCAGTGCTACCCTACCGGGACAGTCTAGCATGCCCCAGCATTTT. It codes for CSATLPGQSSMPQHF.

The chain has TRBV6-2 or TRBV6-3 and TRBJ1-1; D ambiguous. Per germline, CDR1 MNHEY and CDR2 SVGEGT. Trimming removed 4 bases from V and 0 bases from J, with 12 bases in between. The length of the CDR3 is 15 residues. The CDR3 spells CASSLVGRLNTEAFF. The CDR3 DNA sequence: TGTGCCAGCAGTTTGGTTGGACGTTTGAACACTGAAGCTTTCTTT.

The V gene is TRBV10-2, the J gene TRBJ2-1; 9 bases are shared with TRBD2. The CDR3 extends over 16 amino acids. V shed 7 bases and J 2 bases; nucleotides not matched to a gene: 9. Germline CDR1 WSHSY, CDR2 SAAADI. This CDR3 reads CASIPWASGTYNEQFF. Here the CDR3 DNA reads TGCGCCAGCATCCCTTGGGCTAGCGGGACCTACAATGAGCAGTTCTTC.

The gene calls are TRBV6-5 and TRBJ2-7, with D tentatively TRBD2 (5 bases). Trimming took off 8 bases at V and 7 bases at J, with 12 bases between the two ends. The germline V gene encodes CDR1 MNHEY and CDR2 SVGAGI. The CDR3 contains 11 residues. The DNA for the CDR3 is TGTGCCAGCCTTAATGGGGAGGAGCAGTACTTC. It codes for CASLNGEEQYF.

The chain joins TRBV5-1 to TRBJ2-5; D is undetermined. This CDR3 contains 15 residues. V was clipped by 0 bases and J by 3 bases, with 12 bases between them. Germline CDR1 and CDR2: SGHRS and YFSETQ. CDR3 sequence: CASSLVRKKEETQYF. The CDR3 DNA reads TGCGCCAGCAGCTTGGTGCGGAAGAAGGAAGAGACCCAGTACTTC.